The 32 T cell receptor beta chains presented below share a single source sample, sequenced in a study of control samples from healthy donors and cancer patients (dated by TCRdb to 2019 to 2021). The method behind the library was the immunoSEQ multiplex PCR assay. The immuneACCESS repertoire file appears here via TCRdb, limited to in-frame rearrangements. These files lack a portion of the clones; in checked studies, under half of the deficit traces to unresolved V genes, and the cause of the others is not known. Here the sample has around 100,000 clones; about 88% occur a single time. The ten largest make up about a sixth of the sample. The specimen was blood. Receptor source: a woman between 50 and 59 years old in good health.

The chain joins TRBV30 to TRBJ2-3, with a weak D call TRBD2 (7 bases). Germline values: CDR1 GTSNPN, CDR2 SVGIG (reference sequence). This CDR3 is built from 15 residues. V lost 0 bases, J lost 7 bases, and 17 bases lay in between. Here the CDR3 DNA reads TGTGCCTGGAGTGTAGGAGGGGGGGGGCGGTATACGCAGTATTTT. The encoded protein is CAWSVGGGGRYTQYF.

This chain uses TRBV27 with TRBJ1-6; 7 bases map to TRBD1. The germline CDR1 and CDR2 sequences are MNHEY and SMNVEV (reference sequence). With V trimmed by 3 bases and J by 6 bases, 2 bases remained unmatched. This CDR3 is 14 amino acids long. The CDR3 loop reads CASSLGTANSPLHF. The CDR3, as DNA: TGTGCCAGCAGTTTGGGGACAGCTAATTCACCCCTCCACTTT.

The chain has TRBV9 and TRBJ2-1, with TRBD1 identical over 7 bases. Germline V lookup: CDR1 SGDLS, CDR2 YYNGEE. The CDR3 loop spans 16 amino acids. Unmatched junction bases numbered 12, after V lost 2 bases and J lost 7 bases. DNA of the CDR3: TGTGCCAGCAGCGTGTCCGGCAGGGGGTCTCTAAATGAGCAGTTCTTC. Encoded protein: CASSVSGRGSLNEQFF.

The V and J genes are TRBV3-1 (or the pseudogene TRBV3-2) and TRBJ1-2; the D gene is possibly TRBD1 (5 bases). Per the germline V gene, CDR1 is LGHDT and CDR2 is YNNKEL (reference sequence). CDR3 size: 13 residues. Between the trimmed V and J ends, which lost 4 bases and 7 bases, there was a span of 13 bases. The CDR3 DNA reads TGTGCCAGCAGCCGCGAGACAGCTGGTGGCTACACCTTC. It is translated as CASSRETAGGYTF.

The V and J genes are TRBV7-9 and TRBJ1-2; the D gene is possibly TRBD1 (6 bases). V shed 5 bases and J shed 3 bases, with 16 bases lying between them. The CDR3 covers 15 residues. Per germline, CDR1 SEHNR and CDR2 FQNEAQ (reference sequence). For the CDR3, the DNA is TGTGCCAGCAGCAAGACAGGCCAAGGTGACTATGGCTACACCTTC. It is translated as CASSKTGQGDYGYTF.

As regards this clone: The same CDR3 arises from other DNA sequences in this sample as well. This chain joins TRBV5-4 and TRBJ2-7; the match to TRBD2 covers 10 bases. With V trimmed by 2 bases and J by 5 bases, 4 bases remained unmatched. Germline V gene lookup returns CDR1 SGHNT and CDR2 YYREEE (reference sequence). The CDR3 consists of 14 residues. The chain's CDR3 is CASSLAGTSDEQYF. CDR3 DNA: TGTGCCAGCAGCTTAGCCGGGACTAGCGACGAGCAGTACTTC.

CDR3 residues: CASSPGERIYNSPLHF. Here the CDR3 DNA reads TGTGCCAGCTCACCCGGGGAGCGTATCTATAATTCACCCCTCCACTTT. The chain couples TRBV18 to TRBJ1-6, with D unresolved. Looked up from germline, CDR1 is KGHSH and CDR2 is LQKENI. The CDR3 is 16 amino acids. The V end was cut by 3 bases, the J end by 3 bases, with 12 bases between. The whole variable domain, filled in from reference TRBV18 and TRBJ1-6, reads NAGVMQNPRHLVRRRGQEARLRCSPMKGHSHVYWYRQLPEEGLKFMVYLQKENIIDESGMPKERFSAEFPKEGPSILRIQQVVRGDSAAYFCASSPGERIYNSPLHFGNGTRLTVT.

The V and J genes are TRBV7-2 and TRBJ1-3; 7 bases are a match to TRBD1. The V gene's germline CDR1 is SGHTA and CDR2 FQGNSA. V was pared by 1 base and J by 2 bases, with 5 bases of the junction left unmatched. The CDR3 is made up of 16 amino acids. The CDR3 DNA sequence: TGTGCCAGCAGCTTAGGTAGGACAGGACCTGGAAACACCATATATTTT. Its protein is CASSLGRTGPGNTIYF. Full variable domain (remainder filled in from reference TRBV7-2 and TRBJ1-3): GAGVSQSPSNKVTEKGKDVELRCDPISGHTALYWYRQSLGQGLEFLIYFQGNSAPDKSGLPSDRFSAERTGGSVSTLTIQRTQQEDSAVYLCASSLGRTGPGNTIYFGEGSWLTVV.

J is TRBJ2-7 and V is TRBV6-1; 9 nucleotides align to TRBD1. Unmatched junction bases numbered 8, after V lost 3 bases and J lost 5 bases. The length of the CDR3 is 15 residues. CDR1 and CDR2 (germline): MNHNS, SASEGT. The CDR3: CASSEGGTGSHEQYF. CDR3 DNA sequence: TGTGCCAGCAGTGAGGGGGGGACAGGGTCCCACGAGCAGTACTTC.

The V call is TRBV7-3, the J call TRBJ2-3; 7 positions match TRBD1. Unmatched junction bases numbered 3, after V lost 4 bases and J lost 5 bases. The CDR3 has 13 residues. Germline-derived CDR1 and CDR2 are SGHTA and FQGTGA. The CDR3 coding sequence is TGTGCCAGCAGCTCCCCAGGGGGAGATACGCAGTATTTT. Protein: CASSSPGGDTQYF.

This clone was seen only a few times. The chain recombines TRBV6-5 with TRBJ2-2; no clear D. Per the germline V gene, CDR1 is MNHEY and CDR2 is SVGAGI. The CDR3 sequence is 12 residues long. V shed 5 bases and J shed 6 bases, with 7 bases lying between them. For the CDR3, the DNA is TGTGCCAGCAGTATCCTGGCCGGGGAGCTGTTTTTT. The encoded protein is CASSILAGELFF.

This chain uses TRBV6-1 with TRBJ1-4, with D uncertain. Germline lookup yields CDR1 MNHNS and CDR2 SASEGT. The CDR3 is 17 residues long. Trimming removed 2 bases from V and 3 bases from J, with 16 bases in between. The CDR3 here is CASSEWSPGTSNEKLFF. CDR3 nucleotides: TGTGCCAGCAGTGAATGGTCCCCGGGCACGTCTAATGAAAAACTGTTTTTT.

V gene TRBV19 combines with J gene TRBJ2-4; D gene uncertain. This CDR3 has 14 residues. CDR1 and CDR2 from the germline V gene are LNHDA and SQIVND (reference sequence). Between the trimmed V and J ends, which lost 3 bases and 7 bases, there was a span of 13 bases. The CDR3 DNA sequence: TGTGCCAGTAGTATTGGCACTCTCGGGAACATTCAGTACTTC. Translating it yields CASSIGTLGNIQYF.

J is TRBJ1-2 and V is TRBV7-2; D possibly corresponds to TRBD1 (5 bases). The CDR3 runs to 15 residues. The germline V gene encodes CDR1 SGHTA and CDR2 FQGNSA. V lost 4 bases, J lost 7 bases, and 19 bases lay in between. The CDR3 DNA reads TGTGCCAGCAGCTCCCCGGGGGGGAGGGCGGCTGGCTACACCTTC. Protein sequence: CASSSPGGRAAGYTF.

The chain has TRBV2 and TRBJ1-5, with 9 bases lining up with TRBD1. Germline V gene sequence: CDR1 SNHLY, CDR2 FYNNEI. The CDR3 extends over 13 amino acids. V shed 8 bases and J 7 bases; nucleotides not matched to a gene: 6. The CDR3 bases are TGTGCCAGCGCCGGGACAGGGACGCAGCCCCAGCATTTT. Translating it yields CASAGTGTQPQHF. Full variable domain (missing parts from reference TRBV2 and TRBJ1-5): EPEVTQTPSHQVTQMGQEVILRCVPISNHLYFYWYRQILGQKVEFLVSFYNNEISEKSEIFDDQFSVERPDGSNFTLKIRSTKLEDSAMYFCASAGTGTQPQHFGDGTRLSIL.

The V call is TRBV18, the J call TRBJ1-5; maybe TRBD1 (6 bases). Trimming pared 4 bases from V and 2 bases from J, leaving 9 bases between. Germline V lookup: CDR1 KGHSH, CDR2 LQKENI. The CDR3 consists of 14 residues. In nucleotides, the CDR3 is TGTGCCAGCTCACTTTCAGGGGGCAATCAGCCCCAGCATTTT. As protein: CASSLSGGNQPQHF.

The gene calls are TRBV5-1 and TRBJ2-2, with 8 nucleotides matching TRBD2. Germline trimming cut 4 bases from V and 4 bases from J; bases unmatched to any gene: 9. CDR1 and CDR2 from the germline V gene are SGHRS and YFSETQ. CDR3 length: 16 residues. CDR3 region: CASSPPSGRATGELFF. CDR3 coding DNA: TGCGCCAGCAGCCCGCCTAGCGGGCGTGCCACCGGGGAGCTGTTTTTT. Together with reference TRBV5-1 and TRBJ2-2, the CDR3 gives the full variable domain: KAGVTQTPRYLIKTRGQQVTLSCSPISGHRSVSWYQQTPGQGLQFLFEYFSETQRNKGNFPGRFSGRQFSNSRSEMNVSTLELGDSALYLCASSPPSGRATGELFFGEGSRLTVL.

The chain couples TRBV5-4 to TRBJ2-1, with D possibly TRBD1 on 6 matching bases. Germline CDR1 reads SGHNT; CDR2 reads YYREEE (reference sequence). The CDR3 has 15 residues. V was shortened by 3 bases and J by 9 bases, with 19 bases between the two germline ends. The CDR3 sequence is CASSSRDNKVGEQFF. In DNA, the CDR3 is TGTGCCAGCAGCTCCCGGGACAATAAAGTGGGTGAGCAGTTCTTC.

In this sample, this clone turned up a few times. Within the sample, other DNA sequences also encode this same CDR3. The chain couples TRBV18 to TRBJ1-2; TRBD1 agrees at 7 bases. This CDR3 has 13 residues. The germline gives CDR1 KGHSH, CDR2 LQKENI. V lost 3 bases and J lost 2; bases outside the gene matches: 0. CDR3 DNA sequence: TGTGCCAGCTCACCGACAGGGAACTATGGCTACACCTTC. Translating gives CASSPTGNYGYTF.

The rearrangement links TRBV3-1 (or the pseudogene TRBV3-2) to TRBJ2-1; 9 bases fit TRBD2. The CDR3 is 17 amino acids. Germline assignment: CDR1 LGHDT and CDR2 YNNKEL (reference sequence). V shed 0 bases and J 7 bases; nucleotides not matched to a gene: 10. CDR3 DNA sequence: TGTGCCAGCAGCCAAGATTTGGCGGGAGGGCCGGGAAATGAGCAGTTCTTC. This encodes CASSQDLAGGPGNEQFF.

The chain recombines TRBV7-8 with TRBJ1-2; D remains unclear. V was trimmed by 4 bases and J by 6 bases, leaving 6 bases between them. The CDR3 covers 11 residues. Per the germline V gene, CDR1 is SGHVS and CDR2 is FQNEAQ. This CDR3 reads CASSSINGYTF. The CDR3 DNA is TGTGCCAGCAGCTCAATTAATGGCTACACCTTC.

J is TRBJ2-1 and V is TRBV25-1; TRBD2 might be the D (5 bases). The germline CDR1 and CDR2 sequences are MGHDK and SYGVNS. CDR3 size: 13 residues. Trimming cost V 7 bases and J 4 bases, with 11 bases left between them. CDR3 region: CASIQGGYNEQFF. As DNA, the CDR3 is TGTGCCAGCATCCAAGGCGGGTACAATGAGCAGTTCTTC.

About this clone itself: Compared with germline, one end of the junction differs, possibly owing to a read error. The J gene is TRBJ1-3, the V gene TRBV20-1; no clear D. Germline V gene sequence: CDR1 DFQATT, CDR2 SNEGSKA (reference sequence). The CDR3 loop spans 11 amino acids. The CDR3 sequence is CSPSTGNTIYF. The CDR3 DNA reads as TGCAGTCCTAGCACCGGAAACACCATATATTTT.

The chain links TRBV30 to TRBJ1-2, with TRBD1 identical over 9 bases. The CDR3 extends over 16 amino acids. V lost 4 bases to trimming and J lost 2 bases; unmatched junction nucleotides: 11. Germline values: CDR1 GTSNPN, CDR2 SVGIG (reference sequence). CDR3 protein: CAWKASQGALNYGYTF. The CDR3 DNA follows: TGTGCCTGGAAAGCTTCACAGGGGGCCCTGAACTATGGCTACACCTTC.

This chain joins TRBV30 and TRBJ1-5; TRBD1 agrees at 7 bases. The CDR3 spans 15 residues. The germline CDR1 and CDR2 sequences are GTSNPN and SVGIG (reference sequence). The V gene end was trimmed by 6 bases and the J gene end by 2 bases; junction bases not matched to a gene: 10. The CDR3 DNA sequence: TGTGCCTGTTCCACAGGGGTTTTAGGCAATCAGCCCCAGCATTTT. Encoded protein: CACSTGVLGNQPQHF.

The CDR3 spells CASSSGLVGSGETQYF. The CDR3 DNA is TGTGCCAGCAGCTCCGGACTAGTGGGGTCAGGGGAGACCCAGTACTTC. The rearrangement links TRBV9 to TRBJ2-5; 7 bases fit TRBD2. The V and J ends lost 4 bases and 5 bases, in that order; junction bases with no gene match: 14. This CDR3 spans 16 amino acids. CDR1 SGDLS and CDR2 YYNGEE come from the germline V gene.

V is TRBV19 and J is TRBJ1-2, with D possibly TRBD1 on 5 matching bases. The CDR3 consists of 13 residues. Trimming took off 6 bases at V and 5 bases at J, with 13 bases between the two ends. The germline V gene encodes CDR1 LNHDA and CDR2 SQIVND (reference sequence). This chain's CDR3 is CASRRGHGYGYTF. Written as DNA, the CDR3 is TGTGCCAGTAGGCGGGGCCACGGGTATGGCTACACCTTC.

The chain has TRBV27 and TRBJ1-5, with no clear D. The V end was cut by 0 bases, the J end by 3 bases, with 6 bases between. This CDR3 region has 14 residues. Germline V gene sequence: CDR1 MNHEY, CDR2 SMNVEV (reference sequence). The CDR3 coding sequence is TGTGCCAGCAGTTTATCCAGTTCCAATCAGCCCCAGCATTTT. Translated: CASSLSSSNQPQHF.

For this clone: The junction departs from the called germline gene at one end, perhaps through a read error. The V call is TRBV3-1 (or the pseudogene TRBV3-2), the J call TRBJ2-5; 12 bases are a match to TRBD2. The germline V gene encodes CDR1 LGHDT and CDR2 YNNKEL (reference sequence). The CDR3 length is 14 residues. DNA of the CDR3: TGTGCCAGCAGCCTCGGACTAGCGGGAACCCAAGGCCACTTC. It translates to CASSLGLAGTQGHF.

V and J are TRBV20-1 and TRBJ1-2; D may be TRBD1 (5 bases). Trimming shortened V by 3 bases and J by 5 bases, and 13 bases separated the two germline ends. This CDR3 contains 13 residues. Looked up from germline, CDR1 is DFQATT and CDR2 is SNEGSKA (reference sequence). The CDR3 coding sequence is TGCAGTGCTAGTTCAGGGAAGATTTATGGCTACACCTTC. Amino acids: CSASSGKIYGYTF.

This chain joins TRBV6-5 and TRBJ1-1; D gene ambiguous. Germline CDR1 reads MNHEY; CDR2 reads SVGAGI. Trimming took 3 bases from V and 2 from J, leaving 10 bases between them. This CDR3 contains 14 residues. For the CDR3, the DNA is TGTGCCAGCAGTTATTGGGGAAAAAACACTGAAGCTTTCTTT. Translation: CASSYWGKNTEAFF.

The chain couples TRBV6-6 to TRBJ1-1; TRBD1 matches at 8 bases. The CDR3 spans 12 residues. Germline lookup yields CDR1 MNHNY and CDR2 SVGAGI (reference sequence). Germline trimming cut 7 bases from V and 6 bases from J; bases unmatched to any gene: 4. The CDR3 protein is CASTDRGSEAFF. CDR3 DNA: TGTGCCAGCACCGACAGGGGATCTGAAGCTTTCTTT.